Below are 14 T cell receptor beta chains sequenced from a single sample in a study of regulatory T cells in long-lasting Graves disease. With iRepertoire HTBI primers and Arm-PCR of CDR3 regions, TCR beta libraries were built. TCRdb re-derived calls from the multiplex PCR reads in MiXCR, one entry per CDR3 protein. Among approximately 400,000 distinct CDR3 sequences listed, approximately 16% were seen once. Time point indicated: newly diagnosed GD, antithyroid drugs for less than 3 months. From RNA extracted from PBMCs, the TCR library was made. This sample also belongs to another study, concerning T cells in Graves' hyperthyroidism and ophthalmopathy.

Material: peripheral blood mononuclear cells (PBMCs), obtained at new diagnosis, from a patient treated with antithyroid drugs. These receptors were obtained from a woman between 40 and 55 years old with Graves disease.

In this sample, this clonotype turned up many times. V gene TRBV7-2 combines with J gene TRBJ1-2; 10 positions agree with TRBD1. The CDR3 spans 15 residues. Germline CDR1 and CDR2: SGHTA and FQGNSA. Trimming cost V 1 base and J 7 bases; bases outside gene matches: 6. The CDR3 protein is CASSLDGQGVGGYTF. The DNA for the CDR3 is TGTGCCAGCAGCTTAGATGGACAGGGGGTTGGTGGCTACACCTTC. Supplemented by reference TRBV7-2 and TRBJ1-2, the full variable domain reads GAGVSQSPSNKVTEKGKDVELRCDPISGHTALYWYRQSLGQGLEFLIYFQGNSAPDKSGLPSDRFSAERTGGSVSTLTIQRTQQEDSAVYLCASSLDGQGVGGYTFGSGTRLTVV.

This clonotype was detected many times. The chain combines TRBV2 with TRBJ2-7, with 11 nucleotides matching TRBD2. CDR1 SNHLY and CDR2 FYNNEI come from the germline V gene. The length of the CDR3 is 15 residues. The trim removed 7 bases at V and 3 bases at J, leaving 8 bases unmatched. CDR3 in amino acids: CASNHKLAGDYEQYF. CDR3 nucleotides: TGTGCCAGCAACCACAAACTAGCGGGAGACTACGAGCAGTACTTC.

There are many counts of this clonotype. This chain uses TRBV9 with TRBJ2-1, with 9 positions matching TRBD2. In germline, CDR1 is SGDLS, CDR2 YYNGEE. The V segment lost 1 base and the J segment 5 bases; nucleotides outside the gene matches: 4. The CDR3 contains 15 residues. The CDR3 coding sequence is TGTGCCAGCAGCGTAAGGCCTAGCGGGAACAATGAGCAGTTCTTC. Translated: CASSVRPSGNNEQFF.

This clonotype has more than one count but fewer than ten. The chain recombines TRBV28 with TRBJ2-1; no definite D call. V shed 7 bases and J shed 5 bases, with 12 bases lying between them. Germline V gives CDR1 MDHEN, CDR2 SYDVKM. The CDR3 extends over 13 amino acids. CDR3 bases: TGTGCCAGCACCCAAGGCAGAGACAATGAGCAGTTCTTC. It is translated as CASTQGRDNEQFF.

This clonotype was seen many times. The rearrangement uses TRBV11-3 and TRBJ2-7, with 11 positions matching TRBD1. J lost 4 bases, V lost 4 bases, and 6 bases had no gene match. The CDR3 runs to 15 residues. Germline CDR1 reads SGHNT; CDR2 reads YENEEA. CDR3 region: CASSSGTGGIYEQYF. CDR3 DNA sequence: TGTGCCAGCAGCTCGGGGACAGGGGGAATTTACGAGCAGTACTTC. Combining the CDR3 with reference TRBV11-3 and TRBJ2-7 gives the whole variable domain EAGVVQSPRYKIIEKKQPVAFWCNPISGHNTLYWYLQNLGQGPELLIRYENEEAVDDSQLPKDRFSAERLKGVDSTLKIQPAELGDSAVYLCASSSGTGGIYEQYFGPGTRLTVT.

This clonotype has only a few counts. V usage is TRBV6-2 or TRBV6-3 and J usage is TRBJ2-6, with 8 bases lining up with TRBD1. This CDR3 is 19 amino acids long. CDR1 is MNHEY, CDR2 SVGEGT, per germline. Trimming took 4 bases from V and 4 from J; bases not matched to a gene: 15. This CDR3 is CASSSPGQGLKGGANVLTF. Written as DNA, the CDR3 is TGTGCCAGCAGTTCGCCTGGACAGGGCCTTAAAGGCGGGGCCAACGTCCTGACTTTC.

This clonotype was detected ten times or more. J is TRBJ1-2 and V is TRBV6-1; 9 bases line up with TRBD1. This CDR3 region has 14 residues. The J segment lost 8 bases and the V segment lost 6 bases, leaving 10 bases of the junction unmatched. Germline CDR1 MNHNS, CDR2 SASEGT. The CDR3 coding sequence is TGTGCCAGCAGACCCCCGGGACAGGGAGGCGGCTACACCTTC. It specifies CASRPPGQGGGYTF.

In its sample, this clonotype was seen many times. V usage is TRBV30 and J usage is TRBJ2-1; D unresolved. The germline V gene has CDR1 GTSNPN and CDR2 SVGIG (reference sequence). The CDR3 is 11 amino acids. V lost 3 bases, J lost 8 bases, and 8 bases lay in between. The CDR3, as DNA: TGTGCCTGGAGCGGCATCGATGAGCAGTTCTTC. This gives the protein CAWSGIDEQFF.

Note on this clonotype: A much larger clonotype is one base distant, so this may be a read error. This chain joins TRBV27 and TRBJ2-7; possible D gene TRBD2, 6 bases. The CDR3 covers 13 residues. Per the germline V gene, CDR1 is MNHEY and CDR2 is SMNVEV (reference sequence). Trimming cost V 4 bases and J 3 bases, with 10 bases left between them. DNA of the CDR3: TGTGCCAGCAGTTCTGGACTAATCTACGAGCAGTACTTC. Translated, it gives CASSSGLIYEQYF.

This clonotype was seen only a few times. The chain is built from TRBV2 and TRBJ2-2; D is unresolved. V shed 6 bases and J shed 10 bases, with 12 bases lying between them. The germline V gene has CDR1 SNHLY and CDR2 FYNNEI. This CDR3 comprises 12 residues. The CDR3 sequence is CASSSPPQELFF. The CDR3, as DNA: TGTGCCAGCAGCTCGCCCCCACAGGAGCTGTTTTTT. The full variable domain, rest sourced from reference TRBV2 and TRBJ2-2, is EPEVTQTPSHQVTQMGQEVILRCVPISNHLYFYWYRQILGQKVEFLVSFYNNEISEKSEIFDDQFSVERPDGSNFTLKIRSTKLEDSAMYFCASSSPPQELFFGEGSRLTVL.

There are many counts of this clonotype. The V and J genes are TRBV11-2 and TRBJ1-1; TRBD1 aligns across 9 bases. The CDR3 consists of 14 residues. CDR1 SGHAT and CDR2 FQNNGV come from the germline V gene. Trimming at V came to 4 bases and at J to 4 bases, leaving 4 bases not matched to a gene. CDR3 sequence reads: CASSSGQGGTEAFF. The CDR3 bases are TGTGCCAGCAGCTCGGGACAGGGCGGCACTGAAGCTTTCTTT.

Only a few counts were recorded for this clonotype. This rearrangement joins TRBV5-5 to TRBJ1-2; 11 bases align to TRBD1. From germline, CDR1 is SGHKS and CDR2 YYEKEE (reference sequence). With V trimmed by 3 bases and J by 6 bases, 7 bases remained unmatched. CDR3 length equals 15 residues. Here the CDR3 reads CASSSRTGGFDGYTF. In nucleotides, the CDR3 is TGTGCCAGCAGCTCGCGGACAGGGGGCTTTGATGGCTACACCTTC.

This clonotype was recorded many times. The chain combines TRBV4-1 with TRBJ2-7; no clear D. V was pared by 4 bases and J by 6 bases, with 13 bases between. This CDR3 has 13 residues. The germline CDR1 and CDR2 sequences are MGHRA and YSYEKL. The CDR3 loop is CASSPGGVSEQYF. The CDR3 coding sequence is TGCGCCAGCAGCCCGGGTGGAGTAAGCGAGCAGTACTTC.

This clonotype occurred a few times. The chain employs TRBV12-3 or TRBV12-4 and TRBJ2-1; 8 bases match TRBD1. The CDR3 runs to 14 residues. The J segment lost 8 bases and the V segment lost 7 bases, leaving 10 bases of the junction unmatched. The CDR3 DNA is TGTGCCAGCACCCAGACAGGGGCGGAGGATGAGCAGTTCTTC. As protein: CASTQTGAEDEQFF.